This entry lists 16 T cell receptor beta chains sequenced from one sample in a study of blood T cell repertoires in COVID-19. Profiling relied on immunoSEQ multiplex PCR, and the TCRdb table lists in-frame clones only, not all of them. Of some 130,000 clones listed, about 87% are singletons. Sequenced input: peripheral blood. The source is a human donor in a cohort sampled during active COVID-19.

The chain links TRBV11-2 to TRBJ2-5; 11 nucleotides match TRBD2. Germline loops: CDR1 SGHAT, CDR2 FQNNGV. The CDR3 runs to 17 residues. Trimming at V came to 4 bases and at J to 5 bases, leaving 12 bases not matched to a gene. Written as DNA, the CDR3 is TGTGCCAGCAGCTCCGGACTAGCGGGTGGGTGGAGGGAGACCCAGTACTTC. Translating gives CASSSGLAGGWRETQYF.

CDR3 sequence: CASSSTDRVRAFF. The CDR3 coding sequence is TGTGCCAGCAGTTCGACGGACAGGGTTCGAGCTTTCTTT. The J gene is TRBJ1-1, the V gene TRBV6-2 or TRBV6-3, with TRBD1 matching 8 bases. The CDR3 has 13 amino acids. The V and J ends lost 4 bases and 10 bases, in that order; junction bases with no gene match: 8. CDR1 and CDR2 (germline): MNHEY, SVGEGT.

The CDR3 loop is CASSLAPGSSYEQYV. Here the CDR3 DNA reads TGTGCCAGCAGCTTAGCGCCGGGGTCTAGCTACGAGCAGTACGTC. The chain couples TRBV7-2 to TRBJ2-7, with D maybe TRBD2 (5 bases). Germline CDR1 SGHTA, CDR2 FQGNSA. V lost 0 bases to trimming and J lost 3 bases, with 12 bases between them. This CDR3 spans 15 amino acids.

This rearrangement joins TRBV19 to TRBJ2-4; TRBD1 matches 11 bases. V was pared by 7 bases and J by 8 bases, with 10 bases of the junction left unmatched. The CDR3 totals 15 residues. Germline CDR1 and CDR2: LNHDA and SQIVND (reference sequence). The CDR3 DNA reads TGTGCCAGTACTAAACAGGGACAGGGGGGGGACATTCAGTACTTC. Translated, it gives CASTKQGQGGDIQYF.

V is TRBV2 and J is TRBJ2-2, with a possible D match to TRBD1 (5 bases). The germline gives CDR1 SNHLY, CDR2 FYNNEI. V was cut by 0 bases and J by 7 bases, with 12 bases left in between. This CDR3 comprises 15 residues. The CDR3 loop reads CASSEALQGVGELFF. The CDR3, as DNA: TGTGCCAGCAGTGAAGCGCTTCAAGGGGTCGGGGAGCTGTTTTTT.

V is TRBV24-1 and J is TRBJ2-2; D is perhaps TRBD2 (5 bases). The V end was cut by 3 bases, the J end by 3 bases, with 10 bases between. The CDR3 extends over 15 amino acids. From germline, CDR1 is KGHDR and CDR2 SFDVKD. The CDR3 DNA is TGTGCCACCAGTGATCCGGGATCCCACACCGGGGAGCTGTTTTTT. Translation gives CATSDPGSHTGELFF.

V is TRBV7-2 and J is TRBJ2-5; D is ambiguous. Between the trimmed V and J ends, which lost 3 bases and 4 bases, there was a span of 9 bases. Per the germline V gene, CDR1 is SGHTA and CDR2 is FQGNSA. CDR3 length: 13 residues. In nucleotides, the CDR3 is TGTGCCAGCAGCTTTACATTAAGAGAGACCCAGTACTTC. It specifies CASSFTLRETQYF.

The J gene is TRBJ1-1, the V gene TRBV6-2 or TRBV6-3; 8 bases fit TRBD1. Losses at the gene ends were 5 bases for V and 7 bases for J; bases not matched to a gene: 12. Germline CDR1 MNHEY, CDR2 SVGEGT. There are 15 residues in the CDR3. CDR3 in amino acids: CASSDLDREESEAFF. Written as DNA, the CDR3 is TGTGCCAGCAGTGACCTGGACAGGGAAGAGAGTGAAGCTTTCTTT.

The chain recombines TRBV29-1 with TRBJ2-2; tentative D call: TRBD1 (5 bases). Germline CDR1 is SQVTM and CDR2 is ANQGSEA. This CDR3 region has 13 residues. CDR3 loop: CSQGRPDTGELFF. The CDR3 DNA follows: TGCAGTCAGGGCAGGCCCGACACCGGGGAGCTGTTTTTT.

The chain combines TRBV29-1 with TRBJ1-3; TRBD1 matches at 7 bases. The J segment lost 8 bases and the V segment lost 6 bases, leaving 7 bases of the junction unmatched. Germline values: CDR1 SQVTM, CDR2 ANQGSEA. The CDR3 has 12 residues. The CDR3: CSVWDSGDTIYF. Here the CDR3 DNA reads TGCAGCGTATGGGACAGCGGAGACACCATATATTTT.

The genes are TRBV4-1 and TRBJ1-5, with 7 bases that match TRBD1. Losses at the gene ends were 2 bases for V and 9 bases for J; bases not matched to a gene: 10. The CDR3 is 15 amino acids. Germline V gives CDR1 MGHRA, CDR2 YSYEKL. CDR3 bases: TGCGCCAGCAGCCAAACCGGGACAGAAAGTGGGCCCCAGCATTTT. Translation: CASSQTGTESGPQHF.

The chain carries TRBV6-2 or TRBV6-3 and TRBJ2-3; D perhaps matches TRBD2 (6 bases). The V end was cut by 5 bases, the J end by 6 bases, with 15 bases between. CDR1 is MNHEY, CDR2 SVGEGT, per germline. CDR3 length equals 14 residues. The CDR3 DNA reads as TGTGCCAGCAGTGTGGAGGGCGGGTTGGATACGCAGTATTTT. It is translated as CASSVEGGLDTQYF.

The rearrangement uses TRBV5-1 and TRBJ1-6, with TRBD1 matching over 7 bases. With V trimmed by 5 bases and J by 10 bases, 9 bases remained unmatched. CDR1 and CDR2 (germline): SGHRS, YFSETQ. There are 14 residues in the CDR3. The CDR3, as DNA: TGCGCCAGCAGGGCACAGGGGCCATGGTCACCCCTCCACTTT. Its protein is CASRAQGPWSPLHF.

The chain links TRBV12-3 or TRBV12-4 to TRBJ2-7, with 7 bases aligning to TRBD1. The CDR3 is 13 amino acids. V was pared by 6 bases and J by 7 bases, with 9 bases of the junction left unmatched. The CDR3 region has the DNA TGTGCCAGCAGCTGGACAGGCTCGGGTGAGCAGTACTTC. This sequence encodes CASSWTGSGEQYF.

The chain has TRBV4-2 and TRBJ2-7; D gene ambiguous. Germline values: CDR1 LGHNA, CDR2 YNFKEQ. The CDR3 is 15 amino acids. V lost 0 bases to trimming and J lost 3 bases, with 12 bases between them. CDR3 bases: TGTGCCAGCAGCCAAGATTTTTCGAGGATCTACGAGCAGTACTTC. This gives the protein CASSQDFSRIYEQYF.

The chain uses TRBV7-8 and TRBJ1-2; TRBD1 matches 7 bases. The CDR3 runs to 15 residues. The V segment lost 5 bases and the J segment 4 bases; nucleotides outside the gene matches: 10. The germline CDR1 and CDR2 sequences are SGHVS and FQNEAQ. CDR3 amino acids: CASSRTGSLGYGYTF. As DNA, the CDR3 is TGTGCCAGCAGCAGGACAGGATCACTAGGCTATGGCTACACCTTC.